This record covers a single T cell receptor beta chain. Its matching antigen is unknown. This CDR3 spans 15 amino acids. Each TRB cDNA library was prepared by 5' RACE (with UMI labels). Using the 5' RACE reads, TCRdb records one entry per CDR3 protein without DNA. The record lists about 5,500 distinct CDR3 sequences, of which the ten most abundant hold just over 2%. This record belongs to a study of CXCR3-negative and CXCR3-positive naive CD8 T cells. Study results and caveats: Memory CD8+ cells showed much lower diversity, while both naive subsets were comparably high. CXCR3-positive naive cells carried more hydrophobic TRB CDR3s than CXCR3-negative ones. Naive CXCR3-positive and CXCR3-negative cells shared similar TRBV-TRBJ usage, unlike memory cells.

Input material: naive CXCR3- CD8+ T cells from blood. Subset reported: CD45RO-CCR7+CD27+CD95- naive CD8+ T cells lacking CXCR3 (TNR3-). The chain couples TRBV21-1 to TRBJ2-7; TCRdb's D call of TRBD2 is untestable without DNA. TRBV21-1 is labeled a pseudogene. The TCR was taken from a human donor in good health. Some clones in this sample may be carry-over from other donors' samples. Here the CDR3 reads CASSSGLTHSYEQYF.